This T cell receptor beta chain was captured in a study of CD8 T cells in ankylosing spondylitis. This clonotype was counted ten times or more. Antigen specificity is unknown. Study conclusions and caveats: It appeared that ankylosing spondylitis blood was characterized by a TCR beta motif of several highly homologous variants. Before this, some motif variants had been reported in reactive arthritis synovial fluid and blood. Significant enrichment of disease-linked clones was reported in matched ankylosing spondylitis synovial fluid.

It was by quantitative 5'-RACE with molecular barcodes that TCR beta libraries were made. TCRdb processed the 5' RACE reads anew with MiXCR; each CDR3 protein has one entry. The data show approximately 69,000 distinct CDR3 sequences, with approximately 5.3% seen just once and approximately 2% held by the top ten. Germline lookup yields CDR1 SGHAT and CDR2 FQNNGV. Trimming cost V 3 bases and J 5 bases; bases outside gene matches: 4. This CDR3 region has 16 residues. This clonotype originated in a male donor with ankylosing spondylitis or in good health (not recorded which). Material: blood, either unsorted or a sorted T cell fraction (not recorded which). The chain uses TRBV11-2 and TRBJ2-3, with 14 bases identical to TRBD2. For the CDR3, the DNA is TGTGCCAGCAGCTTGACTAGCGGGGGGGTACGAGATACGCAGTATTTT. This gives the protein CASSLTSGGVRDTQYF.